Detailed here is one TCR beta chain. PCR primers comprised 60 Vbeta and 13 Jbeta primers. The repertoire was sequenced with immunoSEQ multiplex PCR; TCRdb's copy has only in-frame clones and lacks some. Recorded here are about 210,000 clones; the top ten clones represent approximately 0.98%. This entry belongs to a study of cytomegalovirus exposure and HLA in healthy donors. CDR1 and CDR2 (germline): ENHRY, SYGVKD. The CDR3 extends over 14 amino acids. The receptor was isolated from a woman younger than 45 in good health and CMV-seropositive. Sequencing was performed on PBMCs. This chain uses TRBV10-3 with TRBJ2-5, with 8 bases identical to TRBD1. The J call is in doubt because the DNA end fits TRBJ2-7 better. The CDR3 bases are TGTGCCATCAGTCCGTCGACAGGGGCGGACGAGCAGTACTTC. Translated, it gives CAISPSTGADEQYF.